The 30 T cell receptor beta chains given below trace back to one sample, sequenced in a study of T-cell memory formation after mild COVID-19. TCRdb fed the 5' RACE reads into MiXCR, producing one record per CDR3 protein. The sample lists approximately 430,000 distinct CDR3 sequences; 23% were seen once. The sequenced material came from PBMCs or a T cell subset sorted from them (not recorded which). These receptors were taken from an adult woman who had mild COVID-19 (a few samples of this study predate the infection). Cell type and time point are not known.

This clonotype was counted between two and nine times. DNA for the CDR3: TGTGCCAGCAGTTCGGAGGGAGGCGAGCAGTACTTC. This translates into CASSSEGGEQYF. The V gene is TRBV7-9, the J gene TRBJ2-7; maybe TRBD2 (6 bases). The germline CDR1 and CDR2 sequences are SEHNR and FQNEAQ (reference sequence). This CDR3 has 12 amino acids. Trimming pared 6 bases from V and 6 bases from J, leaving 12 bases between.

This chain uses TRBV27 with TRBJ2-7, with TRBD2 as a possible D gene (6 bases). Germline V CDR1 and CDR2: MNHEY, SMNVEV (reference sequence). V lost 2 bases and J 6 bases, leaving 14 bases between the germline ends. The CDR3 has 14 amino acids. The CDR3, as DNA: TGTGCCAGCAGTTTAGGTCGGTTCGGGGGCGAGCAGTACTTC. Its translation is CASSLGRFGGEQYF.

This clonotype was seen more than once but under ten times. The genes are TRBV20-1 and TRBJ2-3, with TRBD2 matching over 7 bases. V lost 7 bases and J lost 5; bases outside the gene matches: 9. The germline gives CDR1 DFQATT, CDR2 SNEGSKA (reference sequence). The CDR3 is 13 amino acids. This CDR3 is CSVDTTSRDTQYF. Written as DNA, the CDR3 is TGCAGTGTGGATACGACTAGCCGAGATACGCAGTATTTT.

This clonotype has only a few counts. The rearrangement links TRBV24-1 to TRBJ1-2; no reliable D call. CDR1 and CDR2 from the germline V gene are KGHDR and SFDVKD. The CDR3 sequence is 15 residues long. Trimming pared 2 bases from V and 8 bases from J, leaving 17 bases between. The CDR3 DNA sequence: TGTGCCACCAGTGATTCCCCGGGTGAGGGATACGGCTACACCTTC. Its protein product is CATSDSPGEGYGYTF.

The V and J genes are TRBV6-2 or TRBV6-3 and TRBJ2-5; D unresolved. V lost 3 bases and J 2 bases, leaving 16 bases between the germline ends. Germline CDR1 MNHEY, CDR2 SVGEGT. This CDR3 has 16 amino acids. Written as DNA, the CDR3 is TGTGCCAGCAGTTATGCACCCGTGGCCCGGCAAGAGACCCAGTACTTC. Translation gives CASSYAPVARQETQYF.

This clonotype was detected a few times. The junction shows a germline mismatch at one end, possibly a read error. The CDR3 sequence is CSAEPAGTYGQYF. The CDR3 DNA sequence: TGCAGTGCCGAACCCGCAGGGACCTACGGGCAGTACTTC. This chain joins TRBV20-1 and TRBJ2-7; D tentatively fits TRBD1 or TRBD2 (5 bases each). CDR3 length: 13 amino acids. CDR1 and CDR2 from the germline V gene are DFQATT and SNEGSKA (reference sequence).

J is TRBJ2-2 and V is TRBV25-1; D may correspond to TRBD1 or TRBD2 (5 bases each). This CDR3 has 16 amino acids. The V gene's germline CDR1 is MGHDK and CDR2 SYGVNS. Trimming removed 2 bases from V and 5 bases from J, with 15 bases in between. CDR3 sequence: CASSEGWTPGTGELFF. The CDR3, as DNA: TGTGCCAGCAGTGAAGGATGGACACCGGGAACCGGGGAGCTGTTTTTT.

This sequence joins TRBV4-1 and TRBJ2-7; weak D call: TRBD1 (6 bases). The V gene lost 0 bases and the J gene lost 2 bases, with 8 bases spanning the gap. The CDR3 contains 14 residues. Germline V gene sequence: CDR1 MGHRA, CDR2 YSYEKL. The CDR3 reads CASSQETGPYEQYF. CDR3 nucleotide sequence: TGCGCCAGCAGCCAAGAGACAGGTCCCTACGAGCAGTACTTC.

The chain is built from TRBV12-3 or TRBV12-4 and TRBJ1-5, with D tentatively TRBD1 (6 bases). Trimming shortened V by 5 bases and J by 5 bases, and 13 bases separated the two germline ends. The CDR3 length is 14 residues. The chain's CDR3 is CASSRGKGDQPQHF. CDR3 bases: TGTGCCAGCAGTCGAGGCAAGGGGGATCAGCCCCAGCATTTT.

This clonotype occurred a few times. The rearrangement uses TRBV6-6 and TRBJ2-3; 8 nucleotides match TRBD2. The CDR3 runs to 12 residues. V was clipped by 9 bases and J by 4 bases; unmatched bases: 3. Looked up from germline, CDR1 is MNHNY and CDR2 is SVGAGI (reference sequence). Here the CDR3 reads CASGTSSDTQYF. The CDR3 DNA reads TGTGCCAGTGGGACTAGTTCAGATACGCAGTATTTT.

The chain uses TRBV12-3 or TRBV12-4 and TRBJ2-2; D might be TRBD2 (6 bases). This CDR3 has 14 amino acids. V shed 10 bases and J shed 1 base, with 13 bases lying between them. CDR3: CATVAVMNTGELFF. The DNA for the CDR3 is TGTGCCACCGTAGCGGTTATGAACACCGGGGAGCTGTTTTTT.

This clonotype was seen a few times. The V and J genes are TRBV4-3 and TRBJ1-5; D is unresolved. The CDR3 totals 15 residues. Per the germline V gene, CDR1 is LGHNA and CDR2 is YSLEER. With 0 bases removed from V and 3 bases from J, the gap between germline ends came to 9 bases. This CDR3 reads CASSQERRDNQPQHF. CDR3 coding DNA: TGCGCCAGCAGCCAAGAACGTAGGGACAATCAGCCCCAGCATTTT.

This clonotype was found many times. The chain uses TRBV12-3 or TRBV12-4 and TRBJ2-1, with D perhaps matching TRBD2 (7 bases). There are 14 residues in the CDR3. The V end lost 2 bases, the J end lost 9 bases, and 14 bases lay between the germline ends. The CDR3 protein is CASSLRGGGGEQFF. In DNA, the CDR3 is TGTGCCAGCAGTTTAAGGGGAGGGGGGGGTGAGCAGTTCTTC.

The V call is TRBV24-1, the J call TRBJ2-1; possibly TRBD1 for D (6 bases). CDR1 is KGHDR, CDR2 SFDVKD, per germline. V dropped 4 bases and J dropped 4 bases, with 10 bases sitting between them. This CDR3 is built from 14 residues. In DNA, the CDR3 is TGTGCCACCAGTGACATGAGGGGGTACAATGAGCAGTTCTTC. Its translation: CATSDMRGYNEQFF.

This clonotype was seen a handful of times. This chain connects TRBV3-1 to TRBJ1-3, with 11 bases fitting TRBD1. Germline-derived CDR1 and CDR2 are LGHDT and YNNKEL (reference sequence). After removal of 9 bases from V and 2 bases from J, the junction contained 15 bases not matched to a gene. The CDR3 extends over 18 amino acids. The CDR3 nucleotides are TGTGCCAGTCTGACTGGACAGGGGGCGAAGTTTACTGGAAACACCATATATTTT. Its translation is CASLTGQGAKFTGNTIYF.

The chain couples TRBV13 to TRBJ2-4; unclear D gene. Trimming removed 1 base from V and 3 bases from J, with 10 bases in between. CDR1 and CDR2 from the germline V gene are PRHDT and FYEKMQ (reference sequence). The CDR3 loop spans 15 amino acids. The DNA of the CDR3 is TGTGCCAGCAGCTTAGAACAGTCGGTCAAAAACATTCAGTACTTC. Protein: CASSLEQSVKNIQYF.

The rearrangement uses TRBV11-3 and TRBJ1-1, with a weak D call TRBD1 (5 bases). Germline assignment: CDR1 SGHNT and CDR2 YENEEA. The V end was cut by 3 bases, the J end by 0 bases, with 14 bases between. This CDR3 contains 16 residues. In nucleotides, the CDR3 is TGTGCCAGCAGCTTCTCGACAGCTAGCATGAACACTGAAGCTTTCTTT. Translated: CASSFSTASMNTEAFF.

V usage is TRBV7-9 and J usage is TRBJ2-7, with TRBD1 matching 7 bases. The CDR3 extends over 14 amino acids. With V trimmed by 5 bases and J by 6 bases, 10 bases remained unmatched. Germline V gives CDR1 SEHNR, CDR2 FQNEAQ (reference sequence). CDR3 nucleotide sequence: TGTGCCAGCAGCGTAGGACAGGCTGCTGCCGAGCAGTACTTC. Translating it yields CASSVGQAAAEQYF.

This clonotype has only one observation. The chain links TRBV10-3 to TRBJ2-5; 8 nucleotides match TRBD2. CDR1 and CDR2 from the germline V gene are ENHRY and SYGVKD. V lost 8 bases, J lost 3 bases, and 5 bases stayed unmatched. This CDR3 spans 13 amino acids. The CDR3 loop is CAIGTRAEETQYF. CDR3 DNA: TGTGCCATCGGGACTAGAGCGGAAGAGACCCAGTACTTC.

This clonotype came up a few times. The CDR3 coding sequence is TGTGCCAGCAGTTACTCGGTACCTAGTAACAATGAGCAGTTCTTC. Its translation: CASSYSVPSNNEQFF. The chain carries TRBV6-7 and TRBJ2-1, with D hard to call. TRBV6-7 is an ORF, and what it does is uncertain. This CDR3 contains 15 residues. Trimming took off 0 bases at V and 5 bases at J, with 11 bases between the two ends.

This clonotype was picked up a small number of times. The chain recombines TRBV7-9 with TRBJ2-7; D is possibly TRBD1 or TRBD2 (5 bases each). This CDR3 has 13 residues. The ends were cut back, 3 bases at V and 7 bases at J, with 13 bases in the middle. The germline gives CDR1 SEHNR, CDR2 FQNEAQ (reference sequence). CDR3 protein: CASSLTGTVEQYF. CDR3 nucleotide sequence: TGTGCCAGCAGCTTGACCGGGACCGTGGAGCAGTACTTC.

CDR3 protein: CASSTISGFTGELFF. CDR3 nucleotides: TGTGCCAGTAGCACGATTAGCGGGTTTACCGGGGAGCTGTTTTTT. The chain uses TRBV19 and TRBJ2-2, with 7 nucleotides matching TRBD2. The CDR3 has 15 amino acids. Germline CDR1 and CDR2: LNHDA and SQIVND (reference sequence). V lost 6 bases and J lost 5; bases outside the gene matches: 9.

In its sample, this clonotype was seen a few times. This chain connects TRBV5-8 to TRBJ2-1; D ambiguous. CDR3 length: 12 residues. CDR1 is SGHTS and CDR2 is YDEGEE in the germline V gene. V lost 2 bases and J lost 11, with 11 bases in between. Here the CDR3 DNA reads TGTGCCAGCAGCTTCCAACCCATACAGCAGTTCTTC. It codes for CASSFQPIQQFF. Full variable domain (missing parts from reference TRBV5-8 and TRBJ2-1): EAGVTQSPTHLIKTRGQQATLRCSPISGHTSVYWYQQALGLGLQFLLWYDEGEERNRGNFPPRFSGRQFPNYSSELNVNALELEDSALYLCASSFQPIQQFFGPGTRLTVL.

This clonotype was seen a few times. The genes are TRBV24-1 and TRBJ2-1; D is uncertain. V lost 5 bases to trimming and J lost 8 bases, with 6 bases between them. CDR3 length equals 11 residues. From germline, CDR1 is KGHDR and CDR2 SFDVKD. CDR3 in amino acids: CATSGGDEQFF. DNA for the CDR3: TGTGCCACCAGTGGTGGGGATGAGCAGTTCTTC.

The rearrangement uses TRBV23-1 and TRBJ2-3, with D possibly matching TRBD2 (6 bases). TRBV23-1 counts as an open reading frame of uncertain function. This CDR3 is built from 13 residues. Between the trimmed V and J ends, which lost 3 bases and 8 bases, there was a span of 12 bases. The CDR3 loop reads CASSQSGLFTQYF. The CDR3 coding sequence is TGCGCCAGCAGTCAGTCGGGACTCTTTACGCAGTATTTT.

This clonotype was seen more than once but under ten times. This chain uses TRBV12-3 or TRBV12-4 with TRBJ1-2, with TRBD1 identical over 8 bases. The CDR3 loop spans 13 amino acids. The V gene end was trimmed by 5 bases and the J gene end by 7 bases; junction bases not matched to a gene: 6. CDR3 sequence: CASSPRGRTGYTF. The CDR3 coding sequence is TGTGCCAGCAGTCCCAGGGGGCGAACTGGCTACACCTTC.

This clonotype was found a few times. J is TRBJ2-2 and V is TRBV24-1; D call uncertain. CDR1 and CDR2 (germline): KGHDR, SFDVKD. V shed 3 bases and J shed 1 base, with 8 bases lying between them. This CDR3 region has 15 residues. The CDR3 is CATSDPTKNTGELFF. CDR3 nucleotide sequence: TGTGCCACCAGTGATCCGACCAAGAACACCGGGGAGCTGTTTTTT.

This clonotype was seen a handful of times. The chain has TRBV9 and TRBJ2-3; D might be TRBD2 (5 bases). V was shortened by 0 bases and J by 2 bases, with 13 bases between the two germline ends. The CDR3 has 16 residues. Germline loops: CDR1 SGDLS, CDR2 YYNGEE. In DNA, the CDR3 is TGTGCCAGCAGCGTAGCAACCCAGCGGACCACAGATACGCAGTATTTT. This translates into CASSVATQRTTDTQYF.

The chain joins TRBV30 to TRBJ2-2; D might be TRBD1 or TRBD2, each matching 5 bases. The germline V gene has CDR1 GTSNPN and CDR2 SVGIG (reference sequence). Trimming took off 1 base at V and 4 bases at J, with 13 bases between the two ends. There are 15 residues in the CDR3. In DNA form, the CDR3 reads TGTGCCTGGAGTGGCCTTTGGGGGAGCACCGGGGAGCTGTTTTTT. It codes for CAWSGLWGSTGELFF.

This sequence joins TRBV7-3 and TRBJ1-1; D gene ambiguous. The CDR3 extends over 16 amino acids. V was trimmed by 3 bases and J by 1 base, leaving 15 bases between them. Germline loops: CDR1 SGHTA, CDR2 FQGTGA. The CDR3 DNA reads TGTGCCAGCAGCTTCATTCCAATCCCCCCGAACACTGAAGCTTTCTTT. This translates into CASSFIPIPPNTEAFF.